One T cell receptor (beta chain) is described in this entry. The target antigen is unknown. These data come from a study of naive CD8 T cells in extremely preterm neonates. Broader study findings: Term neonates 0.4%, young children 0.03%, adults roughly 0.01%; preterm neonates shared approximately 2.5%.

Profiled with immunoSEQ multiplex PCR; TCRdb holds only in-frame clones, not every one. The sample consists of 4,000 to 4,500 clones, 95% to 98% of them appearing once. The V end was cut by 0 bases, the J end by 5 bases, with 13 bases between. Germline CDR1 and CDR2: LGHNA and YSLEER. There are 15 residues in the CDR3. Healthy children aged roughly 15-56 months having elective surgery, and healthy nonsmoking adults, gave blood. Sorted cells: live naive CD8+ T cells, CD45RA+CCR7+, Annexin V-negative. This sequence joins TRBV4-3 and TRBJ1-2; D call uncertain. The sequence was obtained from a human donor in good health. Sequences were obtained from naive CD8+ T cells from blood. The CDR3 DNA reads as TGCGCCAGCAGCCAAGATGTACGTGGAGGGTATGGCTACACCTTC. Translated: CASSQDVRGGYGYTF.